These 21 T cell receptor beta chains share one sample of origin, sequenced in a study of blood T cell repertoires in COVID-19. TCRdb keeps only in-frame clones here, not all; method: immunoSEQ multiplex PCR. The sample lists 30,000 to 40,000 clones, around three quarters occurring once. Sequencing was carried out using peripheral blood. These receptors were collected from a woman in her 70s with acute or convalescent COVID-19.

This rearrangement joins TRBV10-3 to TRBJ2-7, with TRBD2 identical over 9 bases. Germline CDR1 and CDR2: ENHRY and SYGVKD. The CDR3 sequence is 15 residues long. J was trimmed by 2 bases and V by 3 bases; bases with no gene match: 5. The CDR3: CAISENPSGTYEQYF. As DNA, the CDR3 is TGTGCCATCAGTGAAAATCCTAGCGGGACCTACGAGCAGTACTTC.

This chain joins TRBV3-1 (or the pseudogene TRBV3-2) and TRBJ1-4; the match to TRBD1 covers 7 bases. V shed 1 base and J 5 bases; nucleotides not matched to a gene: 7. The CDR3 runs to 16 residues. Looked up from germline, CDR1 is LGHDT and CDR2 is YNNKEL (reference sequence). The CDR3 DNA sequence: TGTGCCAGCAGCCAAGGGGGTGGGACAGCCAATGAAAAACTGTTTTTT. Amino acids: CASSQGGGTANEKLFF.

The count of this clone is one. J is TRBJ2-3 and V is TRBV21-1; TRBD1, the table's D call, lacks a check against the DNA. TRBV21-1 corresponds to a pseudogene. CDR3 length: 16 amino acids. Here the CDR3 DNA reads TGTGCCAGCAGCAAAGGGGACAGGGGGCATAGAGATACGCAGTATTTT. Protein: CASSKGDRGHRDTQYF.

This clone came up once. The chain recombines TRBV5-1 with TRBJ1-2; 8 bases are a match to TRBD1. Germline CDR1 SGHRS, CDR2 YFSETQ. This CDR3 has 15 residues. The V segment lost 1 base and the J segment 7 bases; nucleotides outside the gene matches: 9. In nucleotides, the CDR3 is TGCGCCAGCAGCTTGAGGGCAGGGGGCGAGGCTGGCTACACCTTC. It translates to CASSLRAGGEAGYTF.

The J gene is TRBJ2-1, the V gene TRBV20-1, with 8 nucleotides matching TRBD2. Germline trimming cut 3 bases from V and 8 bases from J; bases unmatched to any gene: 9. The CDR3 covers 14 residues. Germline loops: CDR1 DFQATT, CDR2 SNEGSKA (reference sequence). The CDR3: CSASRGLAGHEQFF. The CDR3 DNA is TGCAGTGCTAGTCGTGGACTAGCTGGTCATGAGCAGTTCTTC.

V gene TRBV6-1 combines with J gene TRBJ2-1; TRBD2 aligns across 9 bases. The CDR3 runs to 15 residues. In germline, CDR1 is MNHNS, CDR2 SASEGT. V gave up 3 bases and J gave up 4 bases; unmatched junction bases: 4. CDR3 in amino acids: CASSEAGGTYNEQFF. The CDR3 region has the DNA TGTGCCAGCAGTGAGGCGGGGGGGACATACAATGAGCAGTTCTTC.

The chain recombines TRBV19 with TRBJ2-7; 8 nucleotides agree with TRBD1. The CDR3 consists of 15 residues. Germline V gene data show CDR1 as LNHDA and CDR2 as SQIVND (reference sequence). V dropped 1 base and J dropped 5; count of bases not matched to a gene: 7. CDR3 DNA: TGTGCCAGTAGTATAGGGACAGGGATGAAGAACGAGCAGTACTTC. Protein sequence: CASSIGTGMKNEQYF. The full variable domain, completed using reference TRBV19 and TRBJ2-7, is DGGITQSPKYLFRKEGQNVTLSCEQNLNHDAMYWYRQDPGQGLRLIYYSQIVNDFQKGDIAEGYSVSREKKESFPLTVTSAQKNPTAFYLCASSIGTGMKNEQYFGPGTRLTVT.

This clone was seen a few times. The chain carries TRBV5-1 and TRBJ2-2, with 14 bases that match TRBD2. The V gene's germline CDR1 is SGHRS and CDR2 YFSETQ. V gave up 0 bases and J gave up 3 bases; unmatched junction bases: 4. This CDR3 comprises 18 residues. CDR3 sequence (DNA): TGCGCCAGCAGCTTGGCCGGGACTAGCGGGAGCCACACCGGGGAGCTGTTTTTT. Translated, it gives CASSLAGTSGSHTGELFF.

This chain links TRBV29-1 with TRBJ1-4; D uncertain. The germline V and J ends were trimmed by 4 bases and 4 bases, with 10 bases remaining between them. The germline CDR1 and CDR2 sequences are SQVTM and ANQGSEA. The length of the CDR3 is 13 residues. CDR3 nucleotide sequence: TGCAGCGTTGTATGGGAGGGTAATGAAAAACTGTTTTTT. This gives the protein CSVVWEGNEKLFF.

The chain links TRBV6-1 to TRBJ1-2; maybe TRBD1 (6 bases). The germline gives CDR1 MNHNS, CDR2 SASEGT. The CDR3 is 13 amino acids. Trimming removed 1 base at V and 6 bases at J, with 9 bases between. In nucleotides, the CDR3 is TGTGCCAGCAGTGAAGACAGGGTGAATGGCTACACCTTC. It encodes CASSEDRVNGYTF.

This rearrangement joins TRBV10-1 to TRBJ2-1, with 7 bases lining up with TRBD2. V dropped 3 bases and J dropped 8; count of bases not matched to a gene: 7. This CDR3 is built from 14 residues. Germline-derived CDR1 and CDR2 are WNHNN and SYGVQD (reference sequence). The CDR3 loop is CASSDFGGGHEQFF. In DNA, the CDR3 is TGCGCCAGCAGTGACTTCGGGGGAGGGCATGAGCAGTTCTTC.

V gene TRBV5-1 combines with J gene TRBJ2-2, with 8 bases aligning to TRBD2. The CDR3 covers 14 residues. J lost 6 bases, V lost 5 bases, and 6 bases had no gene match. Germline assignment: CDR1 SGHRS and CDR2 YFSETQ. This CDR3 is CASSGTSESGELFF. The CDR3 DNA reads as TGCGCCAGCAGTGGGACTAGTGAGTCCGGGGAGCTGTTTTTT. The complete variable domain, with remaining parts taken from reference TRBV5-1 and TRBJ2-2, reads KAGVTQTPRYLIKTRGQQVTLSCSPISGHRSVSWYQQTPGQGLQFLFEYFSETQRNKGNFPGRFSGRQFSNSRSEMNVSTLELGDSALYLCASSGTSESGELFFGEGSRLTVL.

The table lists this clone with a few counts. The CDR3 region has the DNA TGTGCCAGCAGCTATACCGGGTCGAACACTGAAGCTTTCTTT. It translates to CASSYTGSNTEAFF. The rearrangement links TRBV7-9 to TRBJ1-1; no reliable D call. Germline CDR1 is SEHNR and CDR2 is FQNEAQ (reference sequence). This CDR3 spans 14 amino acids. V was cut by 4 bases and J by 1 base, with 10 bases left in between.

The gene calls are TRBV14 and TRBJ1-4; 9 positions match TRBD1. This CDR3 has 14 amino acids. Germline V gene lookup returns CDR1 SGHDN and CDR2 FVKESK. V lost 3 bases to trimming and J lost 8 bases; unmatched junction nucleotides: 4. CDR3 DNA sequence: TGTGCCAGCAGCCACAGGGACAGGGTGGAAAAACTGTTTTTT. Protein: CASSHRDRVEKLFF.

This chain links TRBV28 with TRBJ1-5; maybe TRBD1 (6 bases). The CDR3 length is 16 residues. Per germline, CDR1 MDHEN and CDR2 SYDVKM. Trimming removed 6 bases at V and 1 base at J, with 16 bases between. CDR3 in amino acids: CASSPITGISNQPQHF. CDR3 sequence (DNA): TGTGCCAGCAGCCCCATCACAGGGATAAGCAATCAGCCCCAGCATTTT. Based on the CDR3 plus reference TRBV28 and TRBJ1-5, the full variable domain is DVKVTQSSRYLVKRTGEKVFLECVQDMDHENMFWYRQDPGLGLRLIYFSYDVKMKEKGDIPEGYSVSREKKERFSLILESASTNQTSMYLCASSPITGISNQPQHFGDGTRLSIL.

The rearrangement uses TRBV5-4 and TRBJ2-7; 7 nucleotides align to TRBD2. This CDR3 has 14 residues. Unmatched junction bases numbered 6, after V lost 0 bases and J lost 6 bases. The V gene's germline CDR1 is SGHNT and CDR2 YYREEE (reference sequence). CDR3 loop: CASSLGGRLGEQYF. The DNA of the CDR3 is TGTGCCAGCAGCTTGGGCGGGAGATTGGGCGAGCAGTACTTC. The full variable domain, completed using reference TRBV5-4 and TRBJ2-7, is ETGVTQSPTHLIKTRGQQVTLRCSSQSGHNTVSWYQQALGQGPQFIFQYYREEENGRGNFPPRFSGLQFPNYSSELNVNALELDDSALYLCASSLGGRLGEQYFGPGTRLTVT.

V is TRBV9 and J is TRBJ2-3, with TRBD2 identical over 10 bases. Germline CDR1 SGDLS, CDR2 YYNGEE. Trimming removed 4 bases from V and 2 bases from J; junction bases left unmatched: 16. CDR3 length equals 19 residues. The CDR3 nucleotides read TGTGCCAGCAGCTTCGGTCAGGCTAGCGGGAGAGCTAACACAGATACGCAGTATTTT. It yields the protein CASSFGQASGRANTDTQYF.

V and J are TRBV5-6 and TRBJ2-6, with 9 nucleotides matching TRBD1. With 6 bases clipped from V and 0 bases from J, the junction kept 4 bases outside the gene matches. Looked up from germline, CDR1 is SGHDT and CDR2 is YYEEEE. The CDR3 consists of 16 residues. The chain's CDR3 is CASNGQGRSGANVLTF. CDR3 nucleotide sequence: TGTGCCAGCAACGGACAGGGGCGCTCTGGGGCCAACGTCCTGACTTTC.

V usage is TRBV29-1 and J usage is TRBJ1-1; no definite D call. V was trimmed by 4 bases and J by 5 bases, leaving 14 bases between them. Germline CDR1 reads SQVTM; CDR2 reads ANQGSEA. The CDR3 extends over 13 amino acids. The CDR3 spells CSVVGITGTEAFF. The CDR3 DNA is TGCAGCGTTGTGGGCATTACGGGGACTGAAGCTTTCTTT. Full variable domain (rest looked up from reference TRBV29-1 and TRBJ1-1): SAVISQKPSRDICQRGTSLTIQCQVDSQVTMMFWYRQQPGQSLTLIATANQGSEATYESGFVIDKFPISRPNLTFSTLTVSNMSPEDSSIYLCSVVGITGTEAFFGQGTRLTVV.

The V and J genes are TRBV7-9 and TRBJ2-7; TRBD1 aligns across 8 bases. Germline values: CDR1 SEHNR, CDR2 FQNEAQ (reference sequence). J gave up 7 bases and V 7 bases, and 6 bases lay outside the gene matches. CDR3 length equals 12 residues. CDR3 loop: CASNTGGGEQYF. Here the CDR3 DNA reads TGTGCCAGCAACACAGGGGGAGGAGAGCAGTACTTC.

The chain combines TRBV2 with TRBJ1-1, with a possible D match to TRBD1 (5 bases). Trimming took 5 bases from V and 4 from J, leaving 8 bases between them. CDR1 and CDR2 from the germline V gene are SNHLY and FYNNEI. The CDR3 sequence is 12 residues long. The CDR3 DNA reads as TGTGCCAGCAGTCGACAGATCACTGAAGCTTTCTTT. It yields the protein CASSRQITEAFF.